These 30 T cell receptor beta chains share one sample of origin, sequenced in a study of blood T cell repertoires in COVID-19. Assay used: immunoSEQ multiplex PCR; TCRdb lists only in-frame clones, some missing. The table includes 150,000 to 200,000 clones, over 75% detected once. Sequenced input: PBMCs or T cells enriched from blood (not recorded which). These receptors all come from a middle-aged man who had recovered from COVID-19.

The chain's CDR3 is CASSRAGVQETQYF. The CDR3 coding sequence is TGCGCCAGCAGTCGAGCGGGAGTCCAAGAGACCCAGTACTTC. The chain is built from TRBV10-1 and TRBJ2-5; the match to TRBD2 covers 8 bases. The germline CDR1 and CDR2 sequences are WNHNN and SYGVQD (reference sequence). The CDR3 loop spans 14 amino acids. The V and J ends lost 5 bases and 1 base, in that order; junction bases with no gene match: 3.

Comment on this clone: The identical CDR3 is also encoded by other nucleotide sequences in the sample. The chain is built from TRBV3-1 (or the pseudogene TRBV3-2) and TRBJ1-2, with D unresolved. Between the trimmed V and J ends, which lost 3 bases and 6 bases, there was a span of 8 bases. The CDR3 consists of 12 residues. Per the germline V gene, CDR1 is LGHDT and CDR2 is YNNKEL (reference sequence). This CDR3 reads CASSQGGNGYTF. CDR3 bases: TGTGCCAGCAGCCAGGGAGGAAATGGCTACACCTTC.

The chain is built from TRBV18 and TRBJ2-7, with TRBD1 matching over 10 bases. CDR1 and CDR2 (germline): KGHSH, LQKENI. J lost 6 bases, V lost 5 bases, and 4 bases had no gene match. The CDR3 is 13 residues long. CDR3 sequence reads: CASSEGQGSEQYV. The CDR3 nucleotides read TGTGCCAGCTCAGAGGGACAGGGGAGCGAGCAGTACGTC.

V gene TRBV24-1 combines with J gene TRBJ2-1; 8 bases agree with TRBD2. The trim removed 7 bases at V and 6 bases at J, leaving 4 bases unmatched. This CDR3 comprises 13 residues. Germline V CDR1 and CDR2: KGHDR, SFDVKD. Here the CDR3 reads CATSLGGVNEQFF. The CDR3, as DNA: TGTGCCACCAGCCTCGGGGGGGTCAATGAGCAGTTCTTC.

This clone appeared once. The chain couples TRBV2 to TRBJ2-3, with D uncertain. V lost 1 base to trimming and J lost 1 base, with 15 bases between them. CDR1 is SNHLY, CDR2 FYNNEI, per germline. The CDR3 totals 17 residues. The CDR3: CASSEVSPGRGTDTQYF. In DNA, the CDR3 is TGTGCCAGCAGTGAAGTCTCCCCCGGTCGTGGCACAGATACGCAGTATTTT.

CDR3 DNA sequence: TGTGCCAGCGAGGCCTCGGAACACAATGAGCAGTTCTTC. Translated, it gives CASEASEHNEQFF. The chain combines TRBV2 with TRBJ2-1; unclear D gene. Germline V gene data show CDR1 as SNHLY and CDR2 as FYNNEI. The germline V and J ends were trimmed by 8 bases and 5 bases, with 13 bases remaining between them. This CDR3 comprises 13 residues.

This clone was recorded a few times. The CDR3 sequence: CASSPLNFGGNEQYF. The CDR3, as DNA: TGTGCCAGCAGTCCACTAAATTTCGGGGGAAACGAGCAGTACTTC. The chain joins TRBV7-9 to TRBJ2-7; D perhaps matches TRBD2 (6 bases). Germline V CDR1 and CDR2: SEHNR, FQNEAQ (reference sequence). V gave up 6 bases and J gave up 5 bases, with 20 bases separating them. This CDR3 spans 15 amino acids.

This chain uses TRBV5-1 with TRBJ1-4; D may be TRBD1 (6 bases). With 4 bases removed from V and 6 bases from J, the gap between germline ends came to 16 bases. The CDR3 contains 15 residues. Germline-derived CDR1 and CDR2 are SGHRS and YFSETQ. The CDR3 DNA reads as TGCGCCAGCAGCCGGGGCAGGCCAGGGGATGAAAAACTGTTTTTT. As protein: CASSRGRPGDEKLFF.

This clone was seen more than once but under ten times. V and J are TRBV6-2 or TRBV6-3 and TRBJ1-5; TRBD1 matches at 8 bases. J lost 5 bases, V lost 2 bases, and 8 bases had no gene match. CDR3 length: 16 residues. Germline V CDR1 and CDR2: MNHEY, SVGEGT. CDR3 amino acids: CASSYMAMDRDQPQHF. DNA of the CDR3: TGTGCCAGCAGTTACATGGCCATGGACAGGGATCAGCCCCAGCATTTT.

There are a few counts of this clone. The V gene is TRBV30, the J gene TRBJ2-3, with a possible D match to TRBD2 (5 bases). Germline CDR1 and CDR2: GTSNPN and SVGIG (reference sequence). CDR3 length equals 11 residues. The V end was cut by 8 bases, the J end by 4 bases, with 10 bases between. This CDR3 reads CARGTSDTQYF. CDR3 nucleotide sequence: TGTGCCCGGGGAACATCAGATACGCAGTATTTT.

V and J are TRBV6-2 or TRBV6-3 and TRBJ2-7, with 7 bases matching TRBD1. This CDR3 has 15 amino acids. V was clipped by 1 base and J by 1 base; unmatched bases: 4. Looked up from germline, CDR1 is MNHEY and CDR2 is SVGEGT. CDR3: CASSYYDRASYEQYF. CDR3 coding DNA: TGTGCCAGCAGTTACTATGACAGGGCGTCCTACGAGCAGTACTTC.

J is TRBJ2-3 and V is TRBV11-3, with 7 nucleotides matching TRBD1. Trimming at V came to 3 bases and at J to 2 bases, leaving 2 bases not matched to a gene. The CDR3 totals 14 residues. Looked up from germline, CDR1 is SGHNT and CDR2 is YENEEA. The CDR3 protein is CASSFGQDTDTQYF. Here the CDR3 DNA reads TGTGCCAGCAGCTTTGGACAGGACACAGATACGCAGTATTTT.

This clone was picked up a small number of times. Additional DNA sequences in this sample encode the identical CDR3. The J gene is TRBJ1-1, the V gene TRBV2; 7 positions match TRBD1. The CDR3 is made up of 15 amino acids. V shed 1 base and J 5 bases; nucleotides not matched to a gene: 7. The germline V gene has CDR1 SNHLY and CDR2 FYNNEI. In DNA, the CDR3 is TGTGCCAGCAGTGAAGACAGGGGTCGGGGTACTGAAGCTTTCTTT. Translated, it gives CASSEDRGRGTEAFF.

The J gene is TRBJ1-2, the V gene TRBV29-1; D is uncertain. V was clipped by 3 bases and J by 8 bases, with 16 bases between them. CDR3 length: 13 residues. CDR1 and CDR2 (germline): SQVTM, ANQGSEA. The CDR3 sequence is CSVDLGAPEGYTF. CDR3 nucleotide sequence: TGCAGCGTTGACCTAGGTGCCCCGGAGGGCTACACCTTC.

The genes are TRBV14 and TRBJ2-7; 9 bases agree with TRBD1. This CDR3 is 15 amino acids long. V shed 3 bases and J 1 base; nucleotides not matched to a gene: 4. Germline V lookup: CDR1 SGHDN, CDR2 FVKESK. The CDR3 DNA is TGTGCCAGCAGCCAGAGGGGGACAGGGTCCTACGAGCAGTACTTC. Its protein product is CASSQRGTGSYEQYF.

This clone occurred once. The V and J genes are TRBV9 and TRBJ1-1; TRBD1 might be the D (6 bases). This CDR3 has 14 amino acids. V was cut by 4 bases and J by 7 bases, with 17 bases left in between. Germline values: CDR1 SGDLS, CDR2 YYNGEE. The CDR3 spells CASSPVPDSYEAFF. CDR3 sequence (DNA): TGTGCCAGCAGCCCAGTGCCGGACAGCTATGAAGCTTTCTTT.

This clone was seen just once. The chain joins TRBV11-2 to TRBJ1-2; TRBD1 matches 7 bases. The CDR3 contains 13 residues. CDR1 SGHAT and CDR2 FQNNGV come from the germline V gene. V lost 5 bases to trimming and J lost 8 bases; unmatched junction nucleotides: 8. CDR3 DNA sequence: TGTGCCAGCAGCCTAGGTTTGGACAGGGGCTACACCTTC. Its protein product is CASSLGLDRGYTF.

The genes are TRBV19 and TRBJ1-6; D ambiguous. This CDR3 spans 14 amino acids. The ends were cut back, 0 bases at V and 9 bases at J, with 9 bases in the middle. Looked up from germline, CDR1 is LNHDA and CDR2 is SQIVND (reference sequence). The CDR3 sequence is CASSIDLTPSPLHF. In DNA, the CDR3 is TGTGCCAGTAGTATAGATCTTACACCTTCACCCCTCCACTTT.

This sequence joins TRBV30 and TRBJ1-6; TRBD1 is a possible D gene (6 bases). Germline CDR1 GTSNPN, CDR2 SVGIG (reference sequence). This CDR3 contains 14 residues. Trimming left V 5 bases short and J 7 bases short, with 15 bases between. Here the CDR3 DNA reads TGTGCCTGGCATACAGGGACGGCAAATTCACCCCTCCACTTT. Translating it yields CAWHTGTANSPLHF.

The chain carries TRBV7-6 and TRBJ2-3; unclear D gene. The CDR3 has 11 amino acids. Germline assignment: CDR1 SGHVS and CDR2 FNYEAQ. V was pared by 4 bases and J by 6 bases, with 5 bases between. CDR3 amino acids: CASSSSDTQYF. CDR3 in DNA: TGTGCCAGCAGCTCGTCTGATACGCAGTATTTT.

This clone was observed once. The rearrangement links TRBV9 to TRBJ2-2; 11 bases line up with TRBD2. Trimming at V came to 3 bases and at J to 1 base, leaving 2 bases not matched to a gene. Germline CDR1 SGDLS, CDR2 YYNGEE. The CDR3 totals 16 residues. The CDR3 reads CASSGLAGKNTGELFF. The DNA for the CDR3 is TGTGCCAGCAGCGGACTAGCGGGGAAGAACACCGGGGAGCTGTTTTTT.

The V gene is TRBV30, the J gene TRBJ1-6; D unresolved. This CDR3 is 13 amino acids long. Germline lookup yields CDR1 GTSNPN and CDR2 SVGIG (reference sequence). With 6 bases removed from V and 8 bases from J, the gap between germline ends came to 14 bases. CDR3 loop: CACPSEKDSPLHF. The CDR3 DNA reads as TGTGCCTGCCCAAGCGAGAAAGATTCACCCCTCCACTTT.

The chain combines TRBV11-2 with TRBJ2-1; D gene uncertain. V was pared by 3 bases and J by 5 bases, with 8 bases between. The germline V gene has CDR1 SGHAT and CDR2 FQNNGV. CDR3 length: 13 residues. The CDR3 DNA reads TGTGCCAGCAGCTTTCGACTGGACAATGAGCAGTTCTTC. This gives the protein CASSFRLDNEQFF. The variable domain in full, with the rest retrieved from reference TRBV11-2 and TRBJ2-1, is EAGVAQSPRYKIIEKRQSVAFWCNPISGHATLYWYQQILGQGPKLLIQFQNNGVVDDSQLPKDRFSAERLKGVDSTLKIQPAKLEDSAVYLCASSFRLDNEQFFGPGTRLTVL.

This chain links TRBV5-1 with TRBJ1-1, with 8 positions matching TRBD1. Germline CDR1 SGHRS, CDR2 YFSETQ. J lost 1 base, V lost 3 bases, and 5 bases had no gene match. The CDR3 covers 15 residues. The CDR3 region is CASSSFDRGNTEAFF. The CDR3 DNA is TGCGCCAGCAGCTCGTTCGACAGGGGGAACACTGAAGCTTTCTTT. Together with reference TRBV5-1 and TRBJ1-1, the CDR3 gives the full variable domain: KAGVTQTPRYLIKTRGQQVTLSCSPISGHRSVSWYQQTPGQGLQFLFEYFSETQRNKGNFPGRFSGRQFSNSRSEMNVSTLELGDSALYLCASSSFDRGNTEAFFGQGTRLTVV.

About this clone itself: This sample includes further DNA sequences coding for the same CDR3. The chain joins TRBV6-5 to TRBJ1-6; TRBD1 might be the D (6 bases). There are 14 residues in the CDR3. Trimming removed 2 bases at V and 5 bases at J, with 7 bases between. CDR1 MNHEY and CDR2 SVGAGI come from the germline V gene. The CDR3 nucleotides are TGTGCCAGCAGTTACGGACAGAATAATTCACCCCTCCACTTT. It is translated as CASSYGQNNSPLHF.

V usage is TRBV11-2 and J usage is TRBJ2-5; 8 positions agree with TRBD1. Germline V gene sequence: CDR1 SGHAT, CDR2 FQNNGV. V trimming: 7 bases; J trimming: 13 bases; junction bases outside the gene matches: 17. The CDR3 extends over 14 amino acids. This CDR3 reads CASTRTNKGQDSYF. As DNA, the CDR3 is TGTGCCAGCACCAGAACCAATAAGGGACAGGATTCGTACTTC.

This clone was detected once. The V gene is TRBV29-1, the J gene TRBJ2-5, with 11 bases aligning to TRBD2. The CDR3 consists of 14 residues. Germline values: CDR1 SQVTM, CDR2 ANQGSEA. The junction had 8 bases not matched to a gene; V was cut back by 8 bases and J by 3 bases. CDR3 region: CSLAGTSGKETQYF. CDR3 nucleotides: TGCAGCCTGGCGGGGACTAGCGGCAAAGAGACCCAGTACTTC.

The rearrangement joins TRBV9 to TRBJ2-6; TRBD2 agrees at 7 bases. Germline values: CDR1 SGDLS, CDR2 YYNGEE. V was pared by 3 bases and J by 0 bases, with 6 bases of the junction left unmatched. The CDR3 runs 17 residues. CDR3: CASSEGGSSSGANVLTF. CDR3 bases: TGTGCCAGCAGCGAGGGAGGGTCCAGCTCTGGGGCCAACGTCCTGACTTTC.

The V call is TRBV25-1, the J call TRBJ1-1, with a weak D call TRBD1 (5 bases). The CDR3 is 15 residues long. CDR1 is MGHDK, CDR2 SYGVNS, per germline. V was cut by 6 bases and J by 0 bases, with 14 bases left in between. The DNA of the CDR3 is TGTGCCAGCAGCCCTCATAGGGGCTTGAACACTGAAGCTTTCTTT. Its translation: CASSPHRGLNTEAFF.

There are a few counts of this clone. J is TRBJ2-2 and V is TRBV11-2; TRBD2 aligns across 10 bases. Germline V lookup: CDR1 SGHAT, CDR2 FQNNGV. The junction had 4 bases not matched to a gene; V was cut back by 2 bases and J by 1 base. There are 17 residues in the CDR3. CDR3 DNA sequence: TGTGCCAGCAGCTTACTAGCGGGGGTCCAGAACACCGGGGAGCTGTTTTTT. This translates into CASSLLAGVQNTGELFF.